Listed below are T cell receptor beta chains from one sample, sequenced in a study of T cell repertoires and HLA-DP antigens. Profiling relied on immunoSEQ multiplex PCR, and the TCRdb table lists in-frame clones only, not all of them. The table has roughly 73,000 clones, about four fifths seen once. These receptors are not linked to any known antigen. Sequencing was performed on CD4+ T cells from PBMCs. The receptors originated from a man between 60 and 75 years old in good health and CMV-seronegative. CDR3s include the opening cysteine and the closing phenylalanine or tryptophan. The D gene is left open where the match is weak. Clone size is given for some rows only: seen once, a few or many times, or a class if the clone is expanded.

TRBD1	NA	TRBV11-2	TRBJ2-1	TGTGCCAGCAGCTTTACCGGGACAGCCTACAATGAGCAGTTCTTC	CASSFTGTAYNEQFF
NA	NA	TRBV5-5	TRBJ1-1	TGTGCCAGCAGCTTGGTCCGGGGGCAGACTGAAGCTTTCTTT	CASSLVRGQTEAFF
TRBD1	NA	TRBV5-5	TRBJ2-5	TGTGCCAGCAGCTCGACAGGGGAGCAAGAGACCCAGTACTTC	CASSSTGEQETQYF
NA	NA	TRBV2	TRBJ1-5	TGTGCCAGCAGTGAGACCGACTGGGACATCAATCAGCCCCAGCATTTT	CASSETDWDINQPQHF
NA	NA	TRBV5-1	TRBJ2-3	TGCGCCAGCAGCCCTCAAAGCGGCACAGATACGCAGTATTTT	CASSPQSGTDTQYF
TRBD1	NA	TRBV2	TRBJ1-4	TGTGCCAGCAGTGAAGCGATATGGACAGGGTTAAAACTGTTTTTT	CASSEAIWTGLKLFF
TRBD1	few	TRBV7-9	TRBJ2-3	TGTGCCAGCAGCTTAGTACAGGGGTCAGATACGCAGTATTTT	CASSLVQGSDTQYF
NA	NA	TRBV5-1	TRBJ2-7	TGCGCCAGCAGCTTGGATTTGGACGAGCAGTACTTC	CASSLDLDEQYF
TRBD1	NA	TRBV5-1	TRBJ2-5	TGCGCCAGCAGCTTGGTTACAGGGGAGGAGACCCAGTACTTC	CASSLVTGEETQYF
TRBD2	NA	TRBV7-2	TRBJ2-1	TGTGCCAGCAGCCCCCGACTAGCGGGAGTATCAAATGAGCAGTTCTTC	CASSPRLAGVSNEQFF
TRBD2	NA	TRBV7-8	TRBJ2-1	TGTGCCAGCAGCCCTAGCGGGGGGCTCTACAATGAGCAGTTCTTC	CASSPSGGLYNEQFF
NA	NA	TRBV16	TRBJ1-2	TGTGCCAGCAGCCCAGCGGGGGAGCTTAGCGGCTACACCTTC	CASSPAGELSGYTF
TRBD2	NA	TRBV5-1	TRBJ2-3	TGCGCCAGCAGCTTGGAAGGACTAGCGAACACAGATACGCAGTATTTT	CASSLEGLANTDTQYF
NA	once	TRBV7-9	TRBJ1-6	TGTGCCAGCAGCCCAGGGGATAATTCACCCCTCCACTTT	CASSPGDNSPLHF
NA	NA	TRBV7-3	TRBJ2-3	TGTGCCAGCAGCTTAACTCGGGTGAGGGGTGCAGATACGCAGTATTTT	CASSLTRVRGADTQYF
TRBD2	NA	TRBV7-6	TRBJ2-1	TGTGCCAGCAGCTTAGAGAGATGGTCTACGGCGGGAGTCACCAAGAATGAGCAGTTCTTC	CASSLERWSTAGVTKNEQFF
TRBD2	NA	TRBV5-6	TRBJ2-2	TGTGCCAGCAGCTCCCTATGGCGGGGGGCCGGCACCGGGGAGCTGTTTTTT	CASSSLWRGAGTGELFF
NA	once	TRBV5-5	TRBJ2-7	TGTGCCAGCAGCATGACGGAAAGCTCCTACGAGCAGTACTTC	CASSMTESSYEQYF
NA	NA	TRBV9	TRBJ1-2	TGTGCCAGCAGCCCCCCGGCCGGGGACTATGGCTACACCTTC	CASSPPAGDYGYTF
NA	NA	TRBV28	TRBJ1-2	TGTGCCAGCAGTTTAAGCGCACAGGGCATCTATGGCTACACCTTC	CASSLSAQGIYGYTF
NA	NA	TRBV4-3	TRBJ1-1	TGCGCCAGCAGCCAAGAATCAGGGCGTGAAGCTTTCTTT	CASSQESGREAFF
NA	NA	TRBV7-2	TRBJ2-3	TGTGCCAGCAGCAAGGGGGGAGATACGCAGTATTTT	CASSKGGDTQYF
NA	NA	TRBV19	TRBJ1-1	TGTGCCAGTAGTATGAACCCATCTCATAACACTGAAGCTTTCTTT	CASSMNPSHNTEAFF
NA	NA	TRBV6-1	TRBJ1-1	TGTGCCAGCAGTGAAGCTGGGGTTGACACTGAAGCTTTCTTT	CASSEAGVDTEAFF
NA	few	TRBV5-8	TRBJ1-1	TGTGCCAGCAGCTTTTGGGGCAGGGAGAACACTGAAGCTTTCTTT	CASSFWGRENTEAFF
NA	NA	TRBV18	TRBJ1-4	TGTGCCAGCTCACCAGGGATTAATGAAAAACTGTTTTTT	CASSPGINEKLFF
NA	NA	TRBV14	TRBJ2-1	TGTGCCAGCAGCCAAGGAAATCGGTATGAGCAGTTCTTC	CASSQGNRYEQFF
TRBD1	NA	TRBV10-3	TRBJ2-7	TGTGCCTCCTCGGGACAGCCTGTTGTCTACGAGCAGTACTTC	CASSGQPVVYEQYF
NA	few	TRBV29-1	TRBJ1-2	TGCAGCGTCCGAGGGGTTTATGGCTACACCTTC	CSVRGVYGYTF
NA	NA	TRBV4-1	TRBJ1-1	TGCGCCAGCACCCGACAAATGAACACTGAAGCTTTCTTT	CASTRQMNTEAFF
NA	NA	TRBV28	TRBJ1-5	TGTGCCAGCAAAACCGCCTCGGTCACCCAGCCCCAGCATTTT	CASKTASVTQPQHF
TRBD2	NA	TRBV5-5	TRBJ2-1	TGTGCCAGCAGCCCTCGATTAATGGGGGGGGAGACCTCCTACAATGAGCAGTTCTTC	CASSPRLMGGETSYNEQFF
NA	NA	TRBV29-1	TRBJ1-5	TGCAGCGTTGCCGACTACAATCAGCCCCAGCATTTT	CSVADYNQPQHF
TRBD2	NA	TRBV7-9	TRBJ2-1	TGTGCCAGCAGCCCGCATAGCGGGATCGCTTACAATGAGCAGTTCTTC	CASSPHSGIAYNEQFF
NA	NA	TRBV27	TRBJ1-5	TGTGCCAGCAGTTTCTTATCTTGGACAGAAAGTAGCAATCAGCCCCAGCATTTT	CASSFLSWTESSNQPQHF
TRBD1	NA	TRBV2	TRBJ1-4	TGTGCCAGCAGGGCCGGGACAGGGGGTGGAAAACTGTTTTTT	CASRAGTGGGKLFF
TRBD1	NA	TRBV4-3	TRBJ2-3	TGCGCCAGCAGCCAAAACCGAGGACAGGGTACGCAGTATTTT	CASSQNRGQGTQYF
NA	NA	TRBV4-3	TRBJ2-5	TGCGCCAGCAGCCAAGATCTCAGCCGAGGGAAAGAGACCCAGTACTTC	CASSQDLSRGKETQYF
TRBD1	medium-sized	TRBV19	TRBJ2-2	TGTGCCAGTAGTATAGTCACAGGGGTGGGCGGGGAGCTGTTTTTT	CASSIVTGVGGELFF
NA	NA	TRBV4-2	TRBJ2-1	TGTGCCAGCAGCCAAGAGGCTAGCGAATACAATGAGCAGTTCTTC	CASSQEASEYNEQFF
TRBD1	NA	TRBV5-1	TRBJ2-5	TGCGCCAGCAGCTTGGTTACCGGGACAGGGGGCGCGGAGACCCAGTACTTC	CASSLVTGTGGAETQYF
TRBD1	once	TRBV7-2	TRBJ2-2	TGTGCCAGCAGCGCGAGGGGGACAGGGGCCACCGGGGAGCTGTTTTTT	CASSARGTGATGELFF
NA	NA	TRBV14	TRBJ1-2	TGTGCCAGCAGCCCTAAGCTGATTAACTATGGCTACACCTTC	CASSPKLINYGYTF
NA	NA	TRBV4-3	TRBJ2-5	TGCGCCAGCAGCCAAGATAAGGGGTTTGAGACCCAGTACTTC	CASSQDKGFETQYF
NA	NA	TRBV5-1	TRBJ2-3	TGCGCCAGCAGCTTGGATAGCGGTCCAGATACGCAGTATTTT	CASSLDSGPDTQYF
NA	NA	TRBV19	TRBJ1-2	TGTGCCAGTAGCGCCTCAGGGGTCACCTATGGCTACACCTTC	CASSASGVTYGYTF
NA	NA	TRBV25-1	TRBJ1-4	TGTGCCAGCAGTGAATCAAGAAGGGAGGGGTTTGAAAAACTGTTTTTT	CASSESRREGFEKLFF
TRBD2	NA	TRBV13	TRBJ2-5	TGTGCCAGCAGCTCGGGACTAGCTCGACAAGAGACCCAGTACTTC	CASSSGLARQETQYF
NA	few	TRBV6-5	TRBJ1-2	TGTGCCAGCACCGACCGAAGGACAGATGGCTACACCTTC	CASTDRRTDGYTF
TRBD1	NA	TRBV25-1	TRBJ2-5	TGTGCCAGCAGTGACCCACAGGGGTACCAAGAGACCCAGTACTTC	CASSDPQGYQETQYF
NA	NA	TRBV20-1	TRBJ2-7	TGCAGTGCCCATCTTCTTGACGAGCAGTACTTC	CSAHLLDEQYF
TRBD1	NA	TRBV19	TRBJ1-1	TGTGCCAGTAGCCCGGAACAGGGGAGGACTGAAGCTTTCTTT	CASSPEQGRTEAFF